This T cell receptor beta chain comes out of a study of PD-1 blockade in mismatch repair-deficient tumors. Notes on the study in general: Rapid post-treatment expansion, then contraction, generally preceding radiologic response, marked tumor-resident clones.

A word on this clone: Its antigen is not known.

Clones were sequenced by immunoSEQ multiplex PCR, and TCRdb holds only the in-frame ones, with some missing. The sample has 76,000 or so clones; roughly 80% are singletons. Mismatch repair deficiency was confirmed in all patients, by PCR or immunohistochemistry. Per the germline V gene, CDR1 is MNHNS and CDR2 is SASEGT. V was clipped by 3 bases and J by 3 bases, with 9 bases between them. The CDR3 covers 13 residues. Here the sequenced sample was peripheral blood, taken 44 weeks after starting pembrolizumab. This receptor was obtained from an adult with mismatch repair-deficient cancer. V is TRBV6-1 and J is TRBJ2-7, with D unclear. The CDR3 loop reads CASSDRWSYEQYF. The CDR3 DNA is TGTGCCAGCAGTGACCGCTGGAGCTACGAGCAGTACTTC.